This T cell receptor (beta chain) stems from a study of T cells after posttransplantation cyclophosphamide. Findings of the study overall: Skin or GI-infiltrating T cells shared few TRB sequences with blood.

This CDR3 comprises 14 residues. V trimming: 4 bases; J trimming: 4 bases; junction bases outside the gene matches: 4. The germline V gene has CDR1 SGDLS and CDR2 YYNGEE. Of note for this clone: Its antigen is unknown.

Sampled 1 year posttransplant, controls received myeloablative marrow transplants, methotrexate and a calcineurin inhibitor. TCRdb's copy holds only in-frame clones and misses some; the assay was immunoSEQ multiplex PCR. The data show about 17,000 clones, roughly 80% seen once. Specimen: PBMCs, collected 441 days after allogeneic stem cell transplant with calcineurin inhibitor and methotrexate. This sequence originates from a male patient younger than 45 who received an allogeneic stem cell transplant from an unrelated donor, was CMV-positive, and had acute and chronic GVHD. Some T cells may have originated in the graft donor. This chain uses TRBV9 with TRBJ1-5; 8 bases fit TRBD1. The CDR3 nucleotides are TGTGCCAGCAGCTCGGACAGGGAAAATCAGCCCCAGCATTTT. It yields the protein CASSSDRENQPQHF.